This TCR beta chain was observed in a study of T-cell memory formation after mild COVID-19 (TCRdb year 2021). About the full investigation: TCR sequence clusters from the two donors were largely donor specific. The cohort comprised two young, previously healthy adult volunteers, one female and one male. Longitudinal TCRalpha and TCRbeta repertoire sequencing tracked T-cell clones expanding and contracting after mild COVID-19 in two donors.

The study at large found these results: SARS-CoV-2 specificity of the second-wave clones peaking on day 37 was not confirmed. Only a couple of mild cases were covered by the study, and larger cohorts that include severe cases with pre-infection samples were considered necessary. Contracting CD4+ clones appeared mostly in the CM and EM memory subsets, whereas CD8+ clones were enriched in EMRA. Clones that contracted from day 15 to 85 showed balanced CD4/CD8 phenotypes, whereas a second wave of clones that expanded from day 15 to 37 leaned towards CD4+. Some responding clones were detected in pre-infection memory, which suggested that pre-existing cross-reactive memory T cells had joined the SARS-CoV-2 response.

The CDR3 numbers 12 residues from cysteine through phenylalanine. The kept DNA is CDR3 alone, 36 bases in frame from the first base. The germline V gene yields ENHRY for CDR1 and SYGVKD for CDR2. Relative to germline, V is 3 bases shorter and J is 3 bases shorter, with 5 bases between their ends. PBMCs were isolated by Ficoll-Paque density gradient centrifugation. Instrument on record: Illumina NovaSeq 6000. cDNA libraries for TCRalpha and TCRbeta were prepared by 5'RACE using constant-segment primers, with sample barcodes and unique molecular identifiers added. RNA was extracted from every sample with Trizol reagent. Libraries were amplified in two PCR steps, with a second sample barcode and Illumina TruSeq adapters added in the second step. The libraries were sequenced on an Illumina NovaSeq using 2 x 150 bp paired-end reads. Per the source publication's procedure: With migec v1.2.7, reads were demultiplexed and then collapsed into UMI-guided consensus sequences. Using mixcr v2.1.11, UMI consensuses were aligned to TRA and TRB V and J templates and then assembled into clonotypes. A clonotype was counted as expanded or contracted only when both edgeR and NoisET called the clonotype significant, with the noise models trained on biological replicates. edgeR calls used a false discovery rate-adjusted p below 0.01 and a log2 fold-change threshold of 1. As an exploratory analysis of dynamics, max-normalized trajectories of the 1000 most abundant clonotypes were examined with PCA combined with hierarchical clustering. Separately sequenced CD4+ and CD8+ repertoires were used to assign the CD4 or CD8 phenotype of responding clones. The public reads were reprocessed in TCRdb via fastp at Q25 and MiXCR, keeping in-frame beta chains. Every entry covers one CDR3 protein and lists the most common genes and DNA from its rows. These V and J calls rely on TCRdb rather than the paper's analysis. The sample profile shows under 300,000 distinct CDR3 sequences; about a sixth of them were found once. The ten largest clones take up roughly 20% of the sample.

A few counts support this clonotype. Its antigen specificity is not known. No base qualities exist here, and no much larger clone lies one base off it. The sample comprised PBMCs or a T cell subset sorted from them (not recorded which). This receptor was obtained from a man aged 18 to 30 who had mild COVID-19 (a few samples of this study predate the infection). The sample titles of this study are shuffled in the database, so cell type and time point are left out; the donor was told from shared clones. In this chain, TRBV10-3 is recombined with TRBJ2-5; TRBD1 might be the D gene, on 5 matching bases. The nucleotide sequence is TGTGCCATCAGTGACAGGGAAGAGACCCAGTACTTC. Translated, this is CAISDREETQYF.